A selection of T cell receptor beta chains follows, all from one sample in a study of CD8 T cells in Susac syndrome. TCRdb re-called the immunoSEQ multiplex PCR reads through MiXCR, storing one row per CDR3 protein. The data hold 150,000 to 200,000 distinct CDR3 sequences, with approximately 94% observed a single time. The specimen was CD4+ T cells from PBMCs. These receptor sequences come from a human donor with multiple sclerosis. The CDR3 runs from the conserved cysteine through the conserved F or W. The order of the fields is V gene, CDR3 protein.

V: TRBV11-2
CDR3: CASSRFRRGSPARDTQYF

V: TRBV12-3/TRBV12-4
CDR3: CASSTRTAAREQYF

V: TRBV6-1
CDR3: CASSEATDTQYF

V: TRBV29-1
CDR3: CSALILAGTPGKNIQYF

V: TRBV29-1
CDR3: CSVDRVTYNEQFF

V: TRBV6-1
CDR3: CASSFDSYGYTF

V: TRBV21-1
CDR3: CASSKAKGQGRYEQYF

V: TRBV2
CDR3: CASSEEKVSGELFF

V: TRBV7-8
CDR3: CASSMDRGYLAKNIQYF

V: TRBV11-1
CDR3: CASSRGQHSTEAFF